This T cell receptor beta chain was found in a study of cytomegalovirus exposure and HLA in healthy donors. Overall study findings and caveats: It was taken for granted in presence/absence analyses that sequencing depth across donors was roughly uniform. Reportedly, TCR beta sequences accurately predicted HLA-A and HLA-B alleles in most subjects.

With regard to this clone: As yet, its antigen is unknown.

Trimming shortened V by 7 bases and J by 1 base, and 16 bases separated the two germline ends. This CDR3 has 15 residues. Germline V lookup: CDR1 MDHEN, CDR2 SYDVKM. At the time of sampling, donors were nominally healthy, though unrecorded immune exposures were likely. With 60 Vbeta and 13 Jbeta primers, the PCR was carried out. Under the authors' procedure: Counted up in a later analysis, unique TCR beta chains came to some 72 million, with about 9.9 million shared. Sequencing used immunoSEQ multiplex PCR; TCRdb keeps in-frame clones, though not all of them. D and trimming come from the DNA, and the V and J calls and clone size come from that table. The sample totals some 110,000 clones.

The chain links TRBV28 to TRBJ1-2; tentatively, D is TRBD1 (6 bases). The source of this sequence is a man in his thirties or forties in good health and CMV-seronegative. The source material was PBMCs. CDR3 protein: CASTTGGSGNYGYTF. The CDR3 DNA sequence: TGTGCCAGCACCACTGGGGGCTCGGGTAACTATGGCTACACCTTC.